This TCR beta chain originates from a study of T cell responses to AZD1222 COVID-19 vaccine. Study-wide findings and caveats: Breadth and depth of Spike-specific TCRs rose after two AZD1222 doses. Spike as a whole was targeted by vaccine-associated CD4 TCRs, dominant at 160-218 and 743-854. Unmutated variant regions are reportedly the target of nearly half of TCRs that are spike-specific.

Trimming took 3 bases from V and 5 from J; bases not matched to a gene: 5. Per germline, CDR1 SGHNT and CDR2 YYREEE (reference sequence). This CDR3 is built from 14 residues. Worth noting for this clone: Its antigen remains unknown.

Generated by immunoSEQ multiplex PCR, the TCRdb table keeps only in-frame clones and is missing some. The data hold roughly 100,000 clones, with about 92% observed a single time. V is TRBV5-4 and J is TRBJ2-5, with 9 bases aligning to TRBD1. The sequence came from an adult in good health. The sample in question was peripheral blood, obtained on day 0 of AZD1222 vaccination. The CDR3 nucleotides are TGTGCCAGCAGCTCCGACAGGGGGAGGGAGACCCAGTACTTC. Amino acids: CASSSDRGRETQYF.